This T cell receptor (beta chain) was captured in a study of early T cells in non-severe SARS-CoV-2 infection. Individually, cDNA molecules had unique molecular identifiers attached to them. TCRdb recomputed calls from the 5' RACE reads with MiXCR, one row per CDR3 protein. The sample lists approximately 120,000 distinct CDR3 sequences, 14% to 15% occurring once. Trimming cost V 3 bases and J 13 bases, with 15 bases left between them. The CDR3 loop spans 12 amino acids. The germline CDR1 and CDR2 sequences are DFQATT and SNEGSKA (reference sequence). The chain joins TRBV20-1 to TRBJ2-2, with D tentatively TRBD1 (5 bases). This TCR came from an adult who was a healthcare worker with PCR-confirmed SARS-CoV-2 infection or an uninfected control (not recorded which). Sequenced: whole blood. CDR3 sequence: CSARDHKRGLFF. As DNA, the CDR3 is TGCAGTGCTAGGGACCACAAAAGGGGGCTGTTTTTT.